One sample yielded the 14 T cell receptor beta chains listed below, sequenced in a study of Graves' ophthalmopathy and Graves' hyperthyroidism. Amplified TCR beta CDR3 regions were obtained using RNA transcripts as template. RT-PCR was first run with HTBI primers, then multiplex PCR in a second round. TCRdb called the multiplex PCR reads again in MiXCR, with one record for every CDR3 protein. The sample has about 700,000 distinct CDR3 sequences, roughly 41% seen once. The sequenced sample consisted of peripheral blood. Receptors were obtained from an adult man with Graves' ophthalmopathy.

Many counts were recorded for this clonotype. Germline is not matched at one junction end, which may reflect a read error. This chain uses TRBV7-7 with TRBJ2-5; D could derive from TRBD1 or TRBD2 (6 bases each). Germline CDR1 SSHAT, CDR2 FNYEAQ (reference sequence). The CDR3 is made up of 15 amino acids. The CDR3 coding sequence is TGTGCTAGCAGCTTCGGGGGCCCGTACCAAGAGACCCAGTACTTC. Protein sequence: CASSFGGPYQETQYF.

In its sample, this clonotype was seen a few times. The V gene is TRBV5-6, the J gene TRBJ2-7, with D possibly matching TRBD1 (5 bases). The germline V and J ends were trimmed by 0 bases and 6 bases, with 10 bases remaining between them. Germline assignment: CDR1 SGHDT and CDR2 YYEEEE. The CDR3 has 13 residues. The CDR3 DNA reads as TGTGCCAGCAGCTTGGTGGCAGGGCCCGAGCAGTACTTC. This gives the protein CASSLVAGPEQYF.

The chain joins TRBV7-9 to TRBJ2-5, with 9 positions matching TRBD1. The end of the DNA is better explained by TRBJ2-1, so the J call may be wrong. CDR3 size: 18 residues. The V gene's germline CDR1 is SEHNR and CDR2 FQNEAQ (reference sequence). CDR3 coding DNA: TGTGCCAGCAGCTTAGGCGGGCCACAGGGGGCGCGTAGGAATGAGCAGTTCTTC. It specifies CASSLGGPQGARRNEQFF.

This chain's CDR3 is CASSPSRQLTGELFF. For the CDR3, the DNA is TGTGCCAGCAGTCCCTCAAGACAGCTTACCGGGGAGCTGTTTTTT. This chain connects TRBV25-1 to TRBJ2-2; perhaps TRBD1 as D (5 bases). Trimming removed 5 bases from V and 5 bases from J, with 15 bases in between. Germline-derived CDR1 and CDR2 are MGHDK and SYGVNS. The CDR3 consists of 15 residues.

On this clonotype itself: Compared with germline, one end of the junction differs, possibly owing to a read error. The chain uses TRBV14 and TRBJ1-3; D is unclear. The CDR3 is made up of 16 amino acids. Looked up from germline, CDR1 is SGHDN and CDR2 is FVKESK. CDR3 nucleotide sequence: TGTGCCAGCAGCCAAGAATTAGCCTACTCTGGAAGCACCATATATTTT. Its protein product is CASSQELAYSGSTIYF.

In this sample, this clonotype turned up many times. The CDR3 sequence: CASSPGQGLELFF. The CDR3 DNA is TGTGCCAGCAGCCCGGGACAGGGTTTGGAACTGTTTTTT. V usage is TRBV14 and J usage is TRBJ1-4, with 9 nucleotides matching TRBD1. CDR3 length: 13 amino acids. With V trimmed by 4 bases and J by 12 bases, 6 bases remained unmatched. Germline lookup yields CDR1 SGHDN and CDR2 FVKESK.

The CDR3 coding sequence is TGTGCCAGCGGGACGATCGACACCTGGGGTGAAGCTTTCTTT. Protein: CASGTIDTWGEAFF. The chain employs TRBV5-6 and TRBJ1-1; the D gene is possibly TRBD1 (5 bases). V was cut by 7 bases and J by 7 bases, with 20 bases left in between. The CDR3 loop spans 14 amino acids. Germline lookup yields CDR1 SGHDT and CDR2 YYEEEE.

Comments on this clonotype: A much larger clone differs from this one at a single base, so this may be a read error. Since no conserved phenylalanine or tryptophan closes the CDR3, a read error is the likely cause. The V call is TRBV19, the J call TRBJ1-1; 10 positions agree with TRBD1. The CDR3 is made up of 13 amino acids. The ends lost 10 bases at V and 8 bases at J; junction bases unmatched: 10. Germline V CDR1 and CDR2: LNHDA, SQIVND (reference sequence). The CDR3 DNA sequence: TGTGCCACCAGAGGACAGGGGGATACAGAAGCTTTCTCT. Its protein product is CATRGQGDTEAFS.

This clonotype was picked up many times. The chain has TRBV7-2 and TRBJ1-5; no clear D. V was shortened by 2 bases and J by 5 bases, with 4 bases between the two germline ends. The V gene's germline CDR1 is SGHTA and CDR2 FQGNSA. The CDR3 totals 12 residues. The CDR3 loop reads CASSLPHQPQHF. The CDR3 region has the DNA TGTGCCAGCAGCTTACCCCATCAGCCCCAGCATTTT.

This clonotype was observed a few times. This rearrangement joins TRBV7-9 to TRBJ1-1, with D tentatively TRBD1 (6 bases). Trimming pared 6 bases from V and 5 bases from J, leaving 19 bases between. The CDR3 consists of 15 residues. Germline CDR1 reads SEHNR; CDR2 reads FQNEAQ (reference sequence). CDR3 bases: TGTGCCAGCAGGTCTGAACAGGGCGTAGGAACTGAAGCTTTCTTT. Encoded protein: CASRSEQGVGTEAFF. The entire variable domain, with the rest obtained from reference TRBV7-9 and TRBJ1-1, is as follows: DTGVSQNPRHKITKRGQNVTFRCDPISEHNRLYWYRQTLGQGPEFLTYFQNEAQLEKSRLLSDRFSAERPKGSFSTLEIQRTEQGDSAMYLCASRSEQGVGTEAFFGQGTRLTVV.

A few counts support this clonotype. V is TRBV7-9 and J is TRBJ2-2, with D hard to call. The CDR3 totals 15 residues. The germline V and J ends were trimmed by 6 bases and 3 bases, with 14 bases remaining between them. The germline V gene encodes CDR1 SEHNR and CDR2 FQNEAQ (reference sequence). The CDR3 nucleotides are TGTGCCAGCAGTCGCCCCGGGCCAGACACCGGGGAGCTGTTTTTT. Translating it yields CASSRPGPDTGELFF.

The CDR3 nucleotides read TGTGCCAGCACCCGGCGGGGGGAGGGCGGGGAGCTGTTTTTT. It codes for CASTRRGEGGELFF. V and J are TRBV7-2 and TRBJ2-2; TRBD2 matches at 8 bases. CDR1 is SGHTA and CDR2 is FQGNSA in the germline V gene. The V and J ends lost 7 bases and 7 bases, in that order; junction bases with no gene match: 8. This CDR3 region has 14 residues.

Only a few counts were recorded for this clonotype. V is TRBV11-2 and J is TRBJ2-5; 8 bases are a match to TRBD1. CDR1 is SGHAT and CDR2 is FQNNGV in the germline V gene. Trimming took 0 bases from V and 4 from J; bases not matched to a gene: 4. CDR3 length: 15 amino acids. The CDR3 protein is CASSLDSTGAETQYF. The DNA of the CDR3 is TGTGCCAGCAGCTTAGATTCGACAGGGGCAGAGACCCAGTACTTC.

The chain couples TRBV25-1 to TRBJ2-7; 7 bases map to TRBD1. Germline V gene lookup returns CDR1 MGHDK and CDR2 SYGVNS. The J segment lost 6 bases and the V segment lost 6 bases, leaving 11 bases of the junction unmatched. This CDR3 comprises 14 residues. CDR3 nucleotide sequence: TGTGCCAGCAGCTTGGCCGTTCAGGGGGTCGAGCAGTACTTC. This translates into CASSLAVQGVEQYF.